These 32 T cell receptor beta chains share one sample of origin, sequenced in a study of Graves' ophthalmopathy and Graves' hyperthyroidism. The study amplified TCR beta CDR3 regions using RNA transcripts. Following a first-round RT-PCR that used HTBI primers, a second-round multiplex PCR was carried out. TCRdb re-called the multiplex PCR reads through MiXCR, storing one row per CDR3 protein. Of under 800,000 distinct CDR3 sequences detected, over 20% appear once; the ten largest clones hold around 6.9%. Sample: peripheral blood. These receptors all come from a woman aged 18-29 years with stable Graves' hyperthyroidism. Some clones in this sample may be carry-over from other donors' samples.

This clonotype was seen a few times. This chain uses TRBV5-1 with TRBJ1-2, with D hard to call. V lost 0 bases and J 7 bases, leaving 7 bases between the germline ends. Germline-derived CDR1 and CDR2 are SGHRS and YFSETQ. CDR3 length: 12 residues. The CDR3 region is CASSLEESGYTF. The CDR3, as DNA: TGCGCCAGCAGCTTGGAGGAGAGTGGCTACACCTTC.

This clonotype was seen at least ten times. V gene TRBV6-2 or TRBV6-3 combines with J gene TRBJ1-2; D remains ambiguous. CDR3 size: 14 residues. V was clipped by 6 bases and J by 6 bases, with 17 bases between them. From germline, CDR1 is MNHEY and CDR2 SVGEGT. The CDR3 nucleotides read TGTGCCAGCAGACCACCACCGGGGAGAGATGGCTACACCTTC. Amino acids: CASRPPPGRDGYTF.

This clonotype appeared many times. The rearrangement joins TRBV6-5 to TRBJ1-1, with D possibly TRBD1 on 5 matching bases. Trimming took off 2 bases at V and 4 bases at J, with 14 bases between the two ends. Germline-derived CDR1 and CDR2 are MNHEY and SVGAGI. The length of the CDR3 is 15 residues. As DNA, the CDR3 is TGTGCCAGCAGTTACGGGGGGAGTACGGCCACTGAAGCTTTCTTT. It yields the protein CASSYGGSTATEAFF.

This clonotype has a count of ten or more. This sequence joins TRBV20-1 and TRBJ1-1; tentatively, D is TRBD1 (6 bases). Per germline, CDR1 DFQATT and CDR2 SNEGSKA (reference sequence). Trimming removed 6 bases from V and 2 bases from J, with 13 bases in between. The CDR3 runs 13 residues. The CDR3 reads CSAAGQTNTEAFF. For the CDR3, the DNA is TGCAGTGCGGCAGGACAGACCAACACTGAAGCTTTCTTT.

This clonotype has a count of ten or more. This sequence joins TRBV7-9 and TRBJ1-1; D is perhaps TRBD1 (6 bases). Germline values: CDR1 SEHNR, CDR2 FQNEAQ (reference sequence). The CDR3 has 12 residues. Between the trimmed V and J ends, which lost 2 bases and 8 bases, there was a span of 9 bases. The CDR3 spells CASSLTGIEAFF. In DNA form, the CDR3 reads TGTGCCAGCAGCTTAACAGGGATCGAAGCTTTCTTT.

This clonotype was observed at least ten times. The chain has TRBV6-1 and TRBJ2-4; 11 bases fit TRBD2. This CDR3 is built from 16 residues. Unmatched junction bases numbered 4, after V lost 5 bases and J lost 1 base. Looked up from germline, CDR1 is MNHNS and CDR2 is SASEGT. This chain's CDR3 is CASSPSSGGAKNIQYF. Here the CDR3 DNA reads TGTGCCAGCAGTCCTTCTAGCGGGGGGGCCAAAAACATTCAGTACTTC.

V is TRBV11-1 and J is TRBJ1-5; D is unresolved. Germline CDR1 and CDR2: SGHAT and FQDESV (reference sequence). The CDR3 has 16 amino acids. Trimming took 1 base from V and 7 from J, leaving 17 bases between them. The CDR3, as DNA: TGTGCCAGCAGCTTAGTTTCCGGAGAATCGCGGCAGCCCCAGCATTTT. It specifies CASSLVSGESRQPQHF.

This clonotype was seen more than once but under ten times. The chain has TRBV5-4 and TRBJ1-5; 8 bases fit TRBD1. This CDR3 has 15 amino acids. With 3 bases clipped from V and 1 base from J, the junction kept 3 bases outside the gene matches. CDR1 and CDR2 (germline): SGHNT, YYREEE (reference sequence). The CDR3 DNA reads as TGTGCCAGCAGCTATCAGGGGGCCAGCAATCAGCCCCAGCATTTT. This encodes CASSYQGASNQPQHF.

This clonotype was counted a single time. The chain carries TRBV12-3 or TRBV12-4 and TRBJ1-6, with 8 bases that match TRBD1. The CDR3 has 15 amino acids. V dropped 3 bases and J dropped 7; count of bases not matched to a gene: 5. CDR3 loop: CASSLAGGFNSPLHF. The CDR3 DNA is TGTGCCAGCAGTTTGGCAGGGGGCTTCAATTCACCCCTCCACTTT.

About this clonotype: A much larger clone is a single base away; this may be a read error. This likely comes from a read error, as the CDR3 has no conserved phenylalanine or tryptophan at its end. The genes are TRBV30 and TRBJ2-7; the D gene is possibly TRBD2 (6 bases). CDR1 and CDR2 from the germline V gene are GTSNPN and SVGIG (reference sequence). This CDR3 has 13 residues. Trimming shortened V by 2 bases and J by 0 bases, and 8 bases separated the two germline ends. The DNA of the CDR3 is TGTGCCTGGAGTTTGGGGGGCTCCTACGAGCAGTACTAC. Translation: CAWSLGGSYEQYY.

This clonotype was seen ten or more times. The CDR3 bases are TGTGCCAGCAGAGGGGATGGGTCCTACGAGCAGTACTTC. Translated: CASRGDGSYEQYF. This chain joins TRBV7-2 and TRBJ2-7; D may be TRBD1 (5 bases). The CDR3 is made up of 13 amino acids. The V gene lost 6 bases and the J gene lost 1 base, with 10 bases spanning the gap. Per the germline V gene, CDR1 is SGHTA and CDR2 is FQGNSA. Complete variable domain (other parts from reference TRBV7-2 and TRBJ2-7): GAGVSQSPSNKVTEKGKDVELRCDPISGHTALYWYRQSLGQGLEFLIYFQGNSAPDKSGLPSDRFSAERTGGSVSTLTIQRTQQEDSAVYLCASRGDGSYEQYFGPGTRLTVT.

Worth noting for this clonotype: An end of the junction does not agree with germline; a read error may underlie this. Here the CDR3 reads CASNEGHAKNIKYF. CDR3 in DNA: TGTGCCAGCAACGAGGGACACGCCAAAAACATTAAGTACTTC. This chain uses TRBV6-1 with TRBJ2-4; weak D call: TRBD1 (6 bases). The germline V gene has CDR1 MNHNS and CDR2 SASEGT. The CDR3 totals 14 residues.

This clonotype was seen ten or more times. The rearrangement links TRBV10-3 to TRBJ1-2; D unclear. The V end lost 7 bases, the J end lost 2 bases, and 8 bases lay between the germline ends. The CDR3 length is 12 residues. CDR1 ENHRY and CDR2 SYGVKD come from the germline V gene. CDR3: CAIKGLNYGYTF. CDR3 nucleotides: TGTGCCATCAAGGGATTAAACTATGGCTACACCTTC.

This clonotype was counted ten times or more. The rearrangement uses TRBV20-1 and TRBJ1-2; weak D call: TRBD1 (6 bases). The length of the CDR3 is 11 residues. V was cut by 5 bases and J by 5 bases, with 9 bases left in between. Germline CDR1 is DFQATT and CDR2 is SNEGSKA (reference sequence). The CDR3 region is CSALQGYGYTF. The CDR3 nucleotides read TGCAGTGCTCTACAGGGATATGGCTACACCTTC.

This chain links TRBV7-9 with TRBJ2-7, with TRBD1 matching 10 bases. This CDR3 region has 15 residues. Germline V gene data show CDR1 as SEHNR and CDR2 as FQNEAQ (reference sequence). The trim removed 5 bases at V and 5 bases at J, leaving 9 bases unmatched. CDR3 nucleotides: TGTGCCAGCAGCCCTAGCCTAGGACAGGGGGACGAGCAGTACTTC. It encodes CASSPSLGQGDEQYF.

This chain links TRBV30 with TRBJ2-5; D possibly matches TRBD1 or TRBD2 (5 bases each). Per germline, CDR1 GTSNPN and CDR2 SVGIG (reference sequence). The V end was cut by 4 bases, the J end by 7 bases, with 13 bases between. CDR3 length: 12 residues. The CDR3 DNA reads TGTGCCTGGAACGATGCGAGGGGGACCCAGTACTTC. It yields the protein CAWNDARGTQYF.

This clonotype has only a few counts. The chain has TRBV14 and TRBJ2-7; 10 bases fit TRBD2. The CDR3 loop spans 15 amino acids. Germline V gives CDR1 SGHDN, CDR2 FVKESK. The V segment lost 5 bases and the J segment 3 bases; nucleotides outside the gene matches: 7. The CDR3 DNA follows: TGTGCCAGCAGCTATAGCGGGAGGACGTGCTACGAGCAGTACTTC. This gives the protein CASSYSGRTCYEQYF.

This clonotype was observed at least ten times. The rearrangement joins TRBV6-1 to TRBJ2-2, with unresolved D. The ends were cut back, 7 bases at V and 7 bases at J, with 16 bases in the middle. The CDR3 is made up of 14 amino acids. Germline V gene sequence: CDR1 MNHNS, CDR2 SASEGT. The CDR3 here is CASNPNNAHGELFF. The CDR3 DNA follows: TGTGCCAGCAACCCCAACAACGCTCACGGGGAGCTGTTTTTT.

This clonotype has at least ten counts. The V gene is TRBV7-3, the J gene TRBJ1-3; the D gene is possibly TRBD1 (5 bases). The CDR3 is 16 amino acids. Germline assignment: CDR1 SGHTA and CDR2 FQGTGA. Deletions cut 2 bases from V and 0 bases from J, with 11 bases between. The CDR3 reads CASSLLGGGSGNTIYF. In nucleotides, the CDR3 is TGTGCCAGCAGCTTATTAGGCGGGGGCTCTGGAAACACCATATATTTT.

This clonotype has just a few counts. The chain joins TRBV6-5 to TRBJ1-2; D is possibly TRBD1 (6 bases). CDR3 size: 14 residues. Germline V gene sequence: CDR1 MNHEY, CDR2 SVGAGI. V lost 5 bases and J 3 bases, leaving 13 bases between the germline ends. This CDR3 reads CASSTRGRHYGYTF. The CDR3 DNA follows: TGTGCCAGCAGTACTCGGGGGCGGCACTATGGCTACACCTTC.

The chain joins TRBV14 to TRBJ2-5, with 7 bases matching TRBD1. The CDR3 sequence is 16 residues long. The V gene end was trimmed by 3 bases and the J gene end by 2 bases; junction bases not matched to a gene: 9. Germline lookup yields CDR1 SGHDN and CDR2 FVKESK. CDR3 amino acids: CASSHLRGREQETQYF. Written as DNA, the CDR3 is TGTGCCAGCAGCCATTTGAGGGGGCGAGAACAAGAGACCCAGTACTTC.

At least ten counts were recorded for this clonotype. The germline gene is not matched at one end of the junction; a read error may be the cause. V gene TRBV5-1 combines with J gene TRBJ2-2; possibly TRBD2 for D (5 bases). Germline lookup yields CDR1 SGHRS and CDR2 YFSETQ. This CDR3 is built from 18 residues. CDR3 protein: CASNLEARTLTNTGELFF. The CDR3 coding sequence is TGCGCCAGCAACTTGGAGGCGCGGACCCTCACCAACACCGGGGAGCTGTTTTTT.

Details on this clonotype: A much larger clone sits a single nucleotide away, making a read error possible. The V and J genes are TRBV11-2 and TRBJ2-7; no clear D. CDR3 length equals 13 residues. V lost 7 bases, J lost 0 bases, and 10 bases lay in between. In germline, CDR1 is SGHAT, CDR2 FQNNGV. The CDR3 DNA sequence: TGTGCCAGCAAACCCGTCAACTCCTACGAGCAGTACTTC. It is translated as CASKPVNSYEQYF.

Ten or more counts support this clonotype. The chain is built from TRBV18 and TRBJ2-5, with 10 bases fitting TRBD2. V trimming: 0 bases; J trimming: 3 bases; junction bases outside the gene matches: 7. Germline V gene data show CDR1 as KGHSH and CDR2 as LQKENI. The CDR3 totals 17 residues. The CDR3 DNA reads as TGTGCCAGCTCACCACCCCTAGCGGGAGAGGGGGAAGAGACCCAGTACTTC. Translation gives CASSPPLAGEGEETQYF.

This clonotype was counted many times. J is TRBJ2-7 and V is TRBV20-1; 9 positions agree with TRBD2. This CDR3 is built from 16 residues. CDR1 and CDR2 from the germline V gene are DFQATT and SNEGSKA (reference sequence). J was trimmed by 4 bases and V by 0 bases; bases with no gene match: 10. CDR3 loop: CSARDKRREGKYEQYF. DNA of the CDR3: TGCAGTGCTAGAGATAAGCGGCGGGAGGGCAAATACGAGCAGTACTTC.

The V call is TRBV20-1, the J call TRBJ2-5; 13 bases line up with TRBD2. Per the germline V gene, CDR1 is DFQATT and CDR2 is SNEGSKA (reference sequence). J lost 5 bases, V lost 0 bases, and 6 bases had no gene match. This CDR3 has 16 amino acids. The CDR3 bases are TGCAGTGCTAGAGAACTAGCGGGAGGGCCGGCCGAGACCCAGTACTTC. Its translation is CSARELAGGPAETQYF.

V gene TRBV25-1 combines with J gene TRBJ2-5; D possibly matches TRBD1 or TRBD2 (5 bases each). The CDR3 runs 13 residues. Deletions cut 3 bases from V and 4 bases from J, with 9 bases between. Germline V gene sequence: CDR1 MGHDK, CDR2 SYGVNS. This CDR3 is CASSDGARETQYF. Here the CDR3 DNA reads TGTGCCAGCAGTGACGGGGCCCGAGAGACCCAGTACTTC.

V and J are TRBV11-1 and TRBJ2-6; D gene uncertain. Germline CDR1 SGHAT, CDR2 FQDESV (reference sequence). Trimming removed 1 base at V and 0 bases at J, with 16 bases between. This CDR3 comprises 19 residues. The CDR3 DNA reads as TGTGCCAGCAGCTTAGAGACGGGCCGGGCTCACTCTGGGGCCAACGTCCTGACTTTC. Protein product: CASSLETGRAHSGANVLTF.

V usage is TRBV12-3 or TRBV12-4 and J usage is TRBJ1-1; D is ambiguous. This CDR3 has 14 residues. Trimming stripped 7 bases from V and 1 base from J, with 13 bases between. The CDR3 sequence: CASTLSHQNTEAFF. The CDR3 DNA reads TGTGCCAGCACCCTAAGTCACCAGAACACTGAAGCTTTCTTT.

J is TRBJ2-5 and V is TRBV3-1; TRBD1 agrees at 8 bases. The V and J ends lost 5 bases and 2 bases, in that order; junction bases with no gene match: 25. This CDR3 has 21 residues. The germline V gene has CDR1 LGHDT and CDR2 YNNKEL (reference sequence). DNA of the CDR3: TGTGCCAGCAGCGATCCGGGACAGGAGGTGCGGCGGGTCGCCTTTCAAGAGACCCAGTACTTC. The encoded protein is CASSDPGQEVRRVAFQETQYF.

The chain recombines TRBV12-3 or TRBV12-4 with TRBJ2-7; D may be TRBD1 (6 bases). The V and J ends lost 3 bases and 6 bases respectively, with 15 bases between them. The CDR3 runs to 14 residues. This CDR3 is CASSFTGTGSEQYF. For the CDR3, the DNA is TGTGCCAGCAGTTTTACAGGGACGGGTTCCGAGCAGTACTTC.

This clonotype has a count of ten or more. This sequence joins TRBV7-2 and TRBJ1-1, with D possibly matching TRBD1 (5 bases). The CDR3 covers 12 residues. Looked up from germline, CDR1 is SGHTA and CDR2 is FQGNSA. Deletions cut 4 bases from V and 8 bases from J, with 11 bases between. The CDR3: CASSSQVREAFF. CDR3 DNA sequence: TGTGCCAGCAGCTCACAGGTTCGGGAAGCTTTCTTT.